A selection of T cell receptor beta chains follows, all from one sample in a study of blood T cell repertoires in COVID-19. Repertoires were generated with immunoSEQ multiplex PCR, while TCRdb's copy carries only in-frame clones and drops some. There are 25,000 to 35,000 clones in the sample; 85% to 90% occur only once, and 16% lies in the top ten. The sequenced sample consisted of peripheral blood. These receptors originate from an elderly man with acute or convalescent COVID-19. Each CDR3 is given with its conserved first and last residue. The order of the fields is clone size, J gene, D gene, V gene, CDR3 length, CDR3 protein, CDR3 DNA. A D gene is named only where the DNA matches it firmly. Clone sizes are given selectively: once, few, many, or a class where the clone is expanded.

clone_size: once
j_call: TRBJ2-3
d_call: TRBD2
v_call: TRBV9
cdr3_length: 16
cdr3_aa: CASSARTSGVTDTQYF
cdr3_nt: TGTGCCAGCAGCGCTCGGACTAGCGGGGTTACAGATACGCAGTATTTT

clone_size: .
j_call: TRBJ2-2
d_call: .
v_call: TRBV11-2
cdr3_length: 16
cdr3_aa: CASSLSGRGNTGELFF
cdr3_nt: TGTGCCAGCAGCTTAAGTGGCAGGGGGAACACCGGGGAGCTGTTTTTT

clone_size: .
j_call: TRBJ1-3
d_call: .
v_call: TRBV9
cdr3_length: 16
cdr3_aa: CASSVRGGWSGNTIYF
cdr3_nt: TGTGCCAGCAGCGTCAGAGGGGGATGGTCCGGAAACACCATATATTTT

clone_size: .
j_call: TRBJ1-1
d_call: TRBD1
v_call: TRBV29-1
cdr3_length: 14
cdr3_aa: CSVEAGGMNTEAFF
cdr3_nt: TGCAGCGTTGAAGCAGGGGGGATGAACACTGAAGCTTTCTTT

clone_size: .
j_call: TRBJ2-5
d_call: .
v_call: TRBV3-1/TRBV3-2
cdr3_length: 17
cdr3_aa: CASSQYAGSGMGETQYF
cdr3_nt: TGTGCCAGCAGCCAATACGCCGGAAGCGGTATGGGGGAGACCCAGTACTTC

clone_size: .
j_call: TRBJ1-4
d_call: TRBD1
v_call: TRBV10-3
cdr3_length: 13
cdr3_aa: CAISVDRDEKLFF
cdr3_nt: TGTGCCATCAGTGTAGACAGGGATGAAAAACTGTTTTTT

clone_size: .
j_call: TRBJ1-1
d_call: .
v_call: TRBV6-5
cdr3_length: 15
cdr3_aa: CASSPKTNLNTEAFF
cdr3_nt: TGTGCCAGCAGTCCGAAGACAAATTTGAACACTGAAGCTTTCTTT

clone_size: .
j_call: TRBJ2-3
d_call: TRBD1
v_call: TRBV6-5
cdr3_length: 13
cdr3_aa: CASGRTGPDTQYF
cdr3_nt: TGTGCCAGCGGTCGGACAGGCCCAGATACGCAGTATTTT

clone_size: few
j_call: TRBJ2-7
d_call: TRBD1
v_call: TRBV10-3
cdr3_length: 16
cdr3_aa: CAISESFGTGISEQYF
cdr3_nt: TGTGCCATCAGTGAGTCTTTCGGGACAGGGATCAGCGAGCAGTACTTC

clone_size: .
j_call: TRBJ2-1
d_call: TRBD2
v_call: TRBV11-2
cdr3_length: 15
cdr3_aa: CASSPNSGVYNEQFF
cdr3_nt: TGTGCCAGCAGTCCTAATAGCGGGGTCTACAATGAGCAGTTCTTC

clone_size: .
j_call: TRBJ1-4
d_call: .
v_call: TRBV3-1/TRBV3-2
cdr3_length: 16
cdr3_aa: CASSQDRGLTNEKLFF
cdr3_nt: TGTGCCAGCAGCCAAGATAGGGGGTTAACTAATGAAAAACTGTTTTTT

clone_size: .
j_call: TRBJ2-7
d_call: TRBD1
v_call: TRBV5-1
cdr3_length: 14
cdr3_aa: CASSLGQGAYEQYF
cdr3_nt: TGCGCCAGCAGCTTGGGACAGGGGGCTTACGAGCAGTACTTC

clone_size: .
j_call: TRBJ2-3
d_call: .
v_call: TRBV28
cdr3_length: 14
cdr3_aa: CASSFPAAPNTQYF
cdr3_nt: TGTGCCAGCAGTTTTCCTGCCGCGCCTAATACGCAGTATTTT

clone_size: .
j_call: TRBJ2-1
d_call: TRBD1
v_call: TRBV5-4
cdr3_length: 15
cdr3_aa: CASSRGTESYNEQFF
cdr3_nt: TGTGCCAGCAGCCGTGGGACAGAGTCCTACAATGAGCAGTTCTTC

clone_size: few
j_call: TRBJ2-3
d_call: TRBD1
v_call: TRBV7-9
cdr3_length: 15
cdr3_aa: CASSARDSRTDTQYF
cdr3_nt: TGTGCCAGCAGCGCCCGGGACAGTCGCACAGATACGCAGTATTTT

clone_size: .
j_call: TRBJ2-2
d_call: TRBD1
v_call: TRBV5-1
cdr3_length: 15
cdr3_aa: CASSYETGDTGELFF
cdr3_nt: TGCGCCAGCAGCTATGAGACAGGGGACACCGGGGAGCTGTTTTTT